Each of the 22 T cell receptor beta chains below was sequenced from the same sample in a study of T-cell reconstitution after alpha-beta-depleted transplantation in children. Preparation of the TCRbeta library was carried out with unique molecular identifiers. Each CDR3 protein is one row after TCRdb ran MiXCR on the PCR reads. Counted here are around 130,000 distinct CDR3 sequences, around 9.8% occurring once; the ten biggest clones make up around 24%. The sequenced sample was PBMCs, mostly from graft donor cells, obtained 180 days after TCRalphabeta/CD19-depleted stem cell transplant. These receptors originate from a girl in the first two years of life who had a stem cell transplant for combined immunodeficiency, so the T cells may come from the graft donor.

This sequence joins TRBV18 and TRBJ1-6; TRBD1 matches 7 bases. The germline V gene encodes CDR1 KGHSH and CDR2 LQKENI. The CDR3 has 16 residues. V lost 3 bases to trimming and J lost 9 bases; unmatched junction nucleotides: 11. This CDR3 reads CASSPGGIGQASPLHF. In DNA form, the CDR3 reads TGTGCCAGCTCACCGGGAGGAATCGGACAGGCTTCACCCCTCCACTTT.

The chain combines TRBV20-1 with TRBJ1-4, with unresolved D. V lost 7 bases and J lost 0, with 12 bases in between. The CDR3 is 14 amino acids. Germline CDR1 DFQATT, CDR2 SNEGSKA (reference sequence). CDR3 in amino acids: CSGTDRSTNEKLFF. As DNA, the CDR3 is TGCAGTGGGACGGACCGGTCAACTAATGAAAAACTGTTTTTT.

This clonotype was observed a handful of times. The rearrangement links TRBV7-2 to TRBJ1-1; no firm D call. The V end lost 2 bases, the J end lost 7 bases, and 8 bases lay between the germline ends. This CDR3 spans 12 amino acids. Germline values: CDR1 SGHTA, CDR2 FQGNSA. The DNA of the CDR3 is TGTGCCAGCAGCTTAACGGACGTTGAAGCTTTCTTT. Its protein is CASSLTDVEAFF.

The chain uses TRBV7-8 and TRBJ1-4; 7 bases line up with TRBD1. V was pared by 0 bases and J by 4 bases, with 5 bases of the junction left unmatched. Germline CDR1 and CDR2: SGHVS and FQNEAQ. The CDR3 covers 16 residues. The DNA of the CDR3 is TGTGCCAGCAGCTTAGCGAGGGGGCGGATTAATGAAAAACTGTTTTTT. It encodes CASSLARGRINEKLFF.

CDR3 sequence (DNA): TGTGCCAGCAGTTTAACCGGGACAGGGAGCGACGAGCAGTACTTC. It translates to CASSLTGTGSDEQYF. J is TRBJ2-7 and V is TRBV28, with TRBD1 matching 9 bases. J was trimmed by 5 bases and V by 2 bases; bases with no gene match: 7. CDR3 length: 15 residues. Germline CDR1 MDHEN, CDR2 SYDVKM. Full variable domain (outside the CDR3, taken from reference TRBV28 and TRBJ2-7): DVKVTQSSRYLVKRTGEKVFLECVQDMDHENMFWYRQDPGLGLRLIYFSYDVKMKEKGDIPEGYSVSREKKERFSLILESASTNQTSMYLCASSLTGTGSDEQYFGPGTRLTVT.

This clonotype was recorded at least ten times. The V and J genes are TRBV6-5 and TRBJ2-1; 12 nucleotides match TRBD2. J gave up 7 bases and V 6 bases, and 10 bases lay outside the gene matches. Germline-derived CDR1 and CDR2 are MNHEY and SVGAGI. This CDR3 has 16 amino acids. The CDR3 bases are TGTGCCAGCAGACTACTAGCGGGAGGTTTGGGGAATGAGCAGTTCTTC. This translates into CASRLLAGGLGNEQFF.

A few counts support this clonotype. The V gene is TRBV12-3 or TRBV12-4, the J gene TRBJ2-2, with D hard to call. Trimming shortened V by 1 base and J by 5 bases, and 5 bases separated the two germline ends. This CDR3 comprises 13 residues. The CDR3 loop reads CASSLVGTGELFF. The CDR3 coding sequence is TGTGCCAGCAGTTTAGTGGGGACCGGGGAGCTGTTTTTT.

This clonotype was seen once. At one boundary the junction diverges from the germline segment, which might be a read error. The V call is TRBV20-1, the J call TRBJ2-5, with D perhaps TRBD1 (5 bases). Germline CDR1 DFQATT, CDR2 SNEGSKA (reference sequence). The CDR3 spans 13 residues. DNA of the CDR3: TGCAGTGCTAGGGACGGTGGACAAGCGACCCAGTACTTC. This codes for CSARDGGQATQYF.

The chain is built from TRBV27 and TRBJ2-7; 8 bases match TRBD2. The CDR3 runs 15 residues. V lost 3 bases to trimming and J lost 0 bases; unmatched junction nucleotides: 4. Germline V gives CDR1 MNHEY, CDR2 SMNVEV (reference sequence). The CDR3 DNA sequence: TGTGCCAGCAGTTTTTCTAGCGGGTTCTCCTACGAGCAGTACTTC. Translating it yields CASSFSSGFSYEQYF.

This clonotype was counted between two and nine times. V gene TRBV7-3 combines with J gene TRBJ2-3; 7 bases are a match to TRBD2. Unmatched junction bases numbered 19, after V lost 5 bases and J lost 5 bases. This CDR3 region has 18 residues. The germline V gene encodes CDR1 SGHTA and CDR2 FQGTGA. The CDR3 spells CASSPSGKRGDQGDTQYF. DNA of the CDR3: TGTGCCAGCAGCCCCAGCGGGAAACGAGGAGATCAGGGAGATACGCAGTATTTT.

The chain has TRBV28 and TRBJ1-4; D is undetermined. Trimming left V 7 bases short and J 5 bases short, with 14 bases between. Germline-derived CDR1 and CDR2 are MDHEN and SYDVKM. The CDR3 is made up of 14 amino acids. The CDR3 DNA sequence: TGTGCCAGCACCCGGACTGTCTCCAATGAAAAACTGTTTTTT. It yields the protein CASTRTVSNEKLFF.

The rearrangement uses TRBV27 and TRBJ2-7, with D possibly matching TRBD1 (5 bases). There are 14 residues in the CDR3. The ends were cut back, 1 base at V and 0 bases at J, with 7 bases in the middle. Germline values: CDR1 MNHEY, CDR2 SMNVEV (reference sequence). The DNA of the CDR3 is TGTGCCAGCAGTTTATGGGGCGGCTCCTACGAGCAGTACTTC. Translation gives CASSLWGGSYEQYF.

This clonotype has more than one count but fewer than ten. The rearrangement uses TRBV7-2 and TRBJ2-3; possible D gene TRBD1, 5 bases. Germline assignment: CDR1 SGHTA and CDR2 FQGNSA. V was trimmed by 4 bases and J by 1 base, leaving 12 bases between them. The CDR3 sequence is 15 residues long. The CDR3 sequence is CASSSLGQGTDTQYF. DNA of the CDR3: TGTGCCAGCAGCTCCCTGGGGCAGGGCACAGATACGCAGTATTTT. Full variable domain (remainder filled in from reference TRBV7-2 and TRBJ2-3): GAGVSQSPSNKVTEKGKDVELRCDPISGHTALYWYRQSLGQGLEFLIYFQGNSAPDKSGLPSDRFSAERTGGSVSTLTIQRTQQEDSAVYLCASSSLGQGTDTQYFGPGTRLTVL.

The chain employs TRBV12-3 or TRBV12-4 and TRBJ2-2; a weak D match, TRBD2 (7 bases). CDR3 length equals 16 residues. Deletions cut 6 bases from V and 2 bases from J, with 16 bases between. CDR3: CASRRRGGTNTGELFF. CDR3 in DNA: TGTGCCAGCAGGCGAAGGGGGGGCACCAACACCGGGGAGCTGTTTTTT.

The chain recombines TRBV5-4 with TRBJ2-6, with 7 positions matching TRBD1. This CDR3 contains 17 residues. V was pared by 2 bases and J by 0 bases, with 5 bases of the junction left unmatched. In germline, CDR1 is SGHNT, CDR2 YYREEE (reference sequence). CDR3 loop: CASSLNRGSSGANVLTF. In nucleotides, the CDR3 is TGTGCCAGCAGCTTAAACAGGGGAAGCTCTGGGGCCAACGTCCTGACTTTC.

This clonotype has more than one count but fewer than ten. The chain employs TRBV20-1 and TRBJ2-3; 7 bases agree with TRBD2. The CDR3 is 15 amino acids. Germline V gives CDR1 DFQATT, CDR2 SNEGSKA (reference sequence). Trimming removed 5 bases from V and 2 bases from J; junction bases left unmatched: 10. CDR3 DNA: TGCAGTGCTCCCCGACTAGCTAAGACCACAGATACGCAGTATTTT. Protein product: CSAPRLAKTTDTQYF.

This clonotype was counted only a few times. The V call is TRBV27, the J call TRBJ2-1; D tentatively fits TRBD1 or TRBD2 (5 bases each). The CDR3 length is 17 residues. CDR1 and CDR2 from the germline V gene are MNHEY and SMNVEV (reference sequence). The ends were cut back, 4 bases at V and 2 bases at J, with 18 bases in the middle. CDR3 loop: CASSSRAPGPTYNEQFF. CDR3 DNA: TGTGCCAGCAGTTCAAGGGCACCGGGACCCACCTACAATGAGCAGTTCTTC.

This clonotype came up many times. V and J are TRBV10-3 and TRBJ2-7, with 13 bases matching TRBD2. The CDR3 is made up of 15 amino acids. Germline loops: CDR1 ENHRY, CDR2 SYGVKD. V shed 6 bases, J shed 5 bases, and the junction held 7 bases outside the gene matches. The CDR3, as DNA: TGTGCCATCAGGCTAACTAGCGGGAGGGCCGACGAGCAGTACTTC. This translates into CAIRLTSGRADEQYF.

This clonotype was counted only a few times. The chain recombines TRBV7-2 with TRBJ2-1, with D perhaps matching TRBD1 or TRBD2 (6 bases each). V lost 3 bases and J lost 9, with 15 bases in between. This CDR3 comprises 14 residues. Germline assignment: CDR1 SGHTA and CDR2 FQGNSA. Here the CDR3 DNA reads TGTGCCAGCAGCTTCCCAGTAGGAGGGGGTGAGCAGTTCTTC. This codes for CASSFPVGGGEQFF.

This clonotype was counted only a few times. The chain employs TRBV20-1 and TRBJ1-2, with D unclear. Germline lookup yields CDR1 DFQATT and CDR2 SNEGSKA (reference sequence). The CDR3 is made up of 14 amino acids. With 5 bases removed from V and 4 bases from J, the gap between germline ends came to 17 bases. CDR3 protein: CSAQRPEGIYGYTF. CDR3 DNA sequence: TGCAGTGCTCAGCGCCCGGAGGGAATCTATGGCTACACCTTC.

This clonotype was seen a few times. The J gene is TRBJ2-3, the V gene TRBV12-3 or TRBV12-4; D may be TRBD2 (6 bases). Trimming cost V 5 bases and J 2 bases, with 11 bases left between them. The CDR3 contains 14 residues. CDR3 nucleotide sequence: TGTGCCAGCAGTGCCACTAGCCCCACAGATACGCAGTATTTT. Its protein is CASSATSPTDTQYF.

This clonotype was observed a few times. The V and J genes are TRBV15 and TRBJ2-4, with D perhaps TRBD1 (5 bases). Germline CDR1 and CDR2: LNHNV and YYDKDF (reference sequence). V was shortened by 0 bases and J by 1 base, with 7 bases between the two germline ends. CDR3 size: 15 residues. The CDR3 protein is CATSRDGAAKNIQYF. In DNA, the CDR3 is TGTGCCACCAGCAGAGATGGGGCGGCCAAAAACATTCAGTACTTC. The complete variable domain, with remaining parts taken from reference TRBV15 and TRBJ2-4, reads DAMVIQNPRYQVTQFGKPVTLSCSQTLNHNVMYWYQQKSSQAPKLLFHYYDKDFNNEADTPDNFQSRRPNTSFCFLDIRSPGLGDTAMYLCATSRDGAAKNIQYFGAGTRLSVL.